This TCR beta chain originates from a study of post-analysis software for immune sequencing data. Study information: Included among the disease courses, which were recorded for the cohort, were relapsing-remitting, secondary progressive and progressive-relapsing multiple sclerosis. Notes on the study in general: Strong co-clustering by F measure was seen for same-batch samples. With TRBV5-6, TRBV5-1 and TRBV20-1 included, 4 or 5 TRBV segments were more frequent in patients than in controls. Controls showed significantly higher normalized Chao1 diversity than did multiple sclerosis patients.

As regards this clonotype: Its antigen is still unknown.

Germline values: CDR1 LGHDT, CDR2 YNNKEL (reference sequence). V lost 7 bases and J 7 bases, leaving 23 bases between the germline ends. This CDR3 is 16 amino acids long. cDNA libraries for TCR beta contained unique molecular identifiers. A population of about 0.85 to 11 million T cells gave rise to a few hundred thousand cDNA molecules. In TCRdb, the PCR reads were re-called with MiXCR into one record per CDR3 protein. The sample holds 350,000 to 450,000 distinct CDR3 sequences; 35% to 45% are singletons and the top ten take 7.5% to 8.5%. The rearrangement joins TRBV3-1 to TRBJ2-1, with D hard to call. The specimen was blood. This receptor was identified in a girl aged 2 to 10 with multiple sclerosis. The CDR3 is CASTSLGTAGRNEQFF. In nucleotides, the CDR3 is TGTGCCAGCACCTCCCTGGGTACCGCTGGCCGGAATGAGCAGTTCTTC.